This T cell receptor (beta chain) was retrieved from a study of blood T cell repertoires in COVID-19 (dated by TCRdb to 2018 to 2020). In the study overall: Samples from collaborators originated in the United States, Italy and Spain and spanned both the acute and convalescent phases of COVID-19. The material from the prospective study consisted of cDNA or gDNA derived from T cells, B-cell-depleted T cells, or PBMCs. Subjects who had been exposed to COVID-19, were actively infected with it, or had recovered from it provided the deeply sampled blood TCRbeta repertoires that made up the dataset. The repertoires were released in a freely available public database intended as a resource for research on the immune response to SARS-CoV-2. Samples came from the ongoing ImmuneRACE study (first 160 participants) plus 1,254 subjects from 6 global collaborators. A de-identified subject ID, COVID-19 status, age in years and sex were almost always included in the sample metadata. Where available, HLA class I and class II types were taken from metadata supplied by the sample provider and were not determined by assay-based typing.

CDR1 MRHNA and CDR2 SNTAGT are derived from the germline V gene. The CDR3 measures 14 amino acids from cysteine to phenylalanine. The DNA shown is the 42-base CDR3, in frame from base 1. V is pruned by 6 bases and J by 4 bases, leaving 8 bases of the junction without a gene match. Overall study results and their limits: How much clinical and demographic metadata was included differed by source and by participant, and the metadata was provided uncurated.

TCRbeta CDR3 regions were amplified from genomic DNA using the immunoSEQ Assay, a bias-controlled multiplex PCR. From the authors' description of their analysis: The number of nucleated cells in each sample was estimated by amplification of reference gene primers within the assay. Sequence reads were collapsed and filtered to measure the absolute abundance of every unique TCRbeta CDR3 rearrangement. For each sample, productive Simpson clonality was calculated by taking the square root of Simpson's diversity index across productive rearrangements. The table comes from immuneACCESS by way of TCRdb, which keeps in-frame sequences with V and J called. Part of the clones is missing from these tables; in studies checked, under half for an unresolved V gene and the rest for unknown reasons. For V, J and clone size, that table is used; D and trimming come from the DNA. Recorded for this sample are around 400,000 clones; approximately 90% of them occurred a single time. The ten largest clonotypes hold about 0.83% of the sample.

Participants in the prospective study were enrolled through a virtual design, were aged about 18 to 89 years, and lived in roughly 24 United States geographic areas. To assign participants to cohorts, the prospective study relied on clinical history that participants themselves reported in a screening survey and a study questionnaire. Exposed participants had been in contact with someone with a PCR-confirmed or clinician-diagnosed COVID-19 case within 2 weeks of study entry. Each participant in the prospective study had whole blood, serum and a nasopharyngeal or oropharyngeal swab collected by mobile phlebotomists. Prospective study participants could optionally give additional blood draws and questionnaires over a 2-month period. Before DNA extraction, blood samples from the prospective study were shipped at room temperature or frozen. Note on this clone: Its antigen is not yet known. The record has no base qualities; no much larger clone is one base away.

Sequencing was carried out using PBMCs or T cells enriched from blood (not recorded which). The chain is made from TRBV6-4 and TRBJ1-1; 7 bases in the middle match TRBD1. This TCR came from a woman aged 40 to 49 who had been exposed to COVID-19. This receptor has the CDR3 CASSNRGEGTEAFF. The nucleotide sequence is given as TGTGCCAGCAGCAACAGGGGAGAGGGCACTGAAGCTTTCTTT.